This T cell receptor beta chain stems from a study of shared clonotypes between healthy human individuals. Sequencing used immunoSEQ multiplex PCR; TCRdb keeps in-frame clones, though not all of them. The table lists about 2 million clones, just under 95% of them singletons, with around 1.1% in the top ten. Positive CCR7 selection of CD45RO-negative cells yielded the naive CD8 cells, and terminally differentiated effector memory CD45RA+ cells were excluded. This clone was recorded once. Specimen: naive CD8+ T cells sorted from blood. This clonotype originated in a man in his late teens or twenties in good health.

CDR3 sequence (DNA): TGTGCCAGCACCTCGGGGCTAGGTGTTAATGAAAAACTGTTTTTT. It is translated as CASTSGLGVNEKLFF. V usage is TRBV6-6 and J usage is TRBJ1-4, with D perhaps matching TRBD1 (5 bases). The CDR3 extends over 15 amino acids. With 7 bases removed from V and 4 bases from J, the gap between germline ends came to 16 bases. From germline, CDR1 is MNHNY and CDR2 SVGAGI (reference sequence).